This T cell receptor (beta chain) is drawn from a study of shared clonotypes between healthy human individuals. Study outcomes and limitations: Non-shared clonotypes were found to have lower generation probabilities than the clonotypes that were shared by all four of the sorted-subset donors.

Naive CD8 isolation took CD45RO-negative cells positively selected for CCR7 and excluded terminally differentiated effector memory CD45RA+ cells. This clone appeared a single time. The target antigen is unknown. In the same sample, other DNA sequences code for this CDR3. Measured with immunoSEQ multiplex PCR; TCRdb has only the in-frame clones, and not every one. The profile shows approximately 1.9 million clones, 93% of them singletons. The V gene's germline CDR1 is MDHEN and CDR2 SYDVKM. CDR3 length: 13 amino acids. V lost 3 bases, J lost 4 bases, and 10 bases lay in between. The specimen sequenced was naive CD8+ T cells from PBMCs. The chain joins TRBV28 to TRBJ2-7, with D unclear. This TCR was recovered from a man younger than 35 in good health. Some clones in this sample may be carry-over from other donors' samples. In nucleotides, the CDR3 is TGTGCCAGCAGTTTCGGTGGAATTTACGAGCAGTACTTC. It specifies CASSFGGIYEQYF.